This entry concerns a single T cell receptor beta chain. What it binds is unknown. Looked up from germline, CDR1 is SGHRS and CDR2 is YFSETQ. V was cut by 0 bases and J by 8 bases, with 6 bases left in between. The CDR3 runs 12 residues. The sample originates from a study of cytomegalovirus exposure and HLA in healthy donors. Study in general: In a later analysis, the 100 to 150 validation repertoires were reported to have used the same platform as the approximately 670 first-cohort repertoires.

Study-wide points: Altogether, some 160 TCR beta chains were recorded as cytomegalovirus-associated. Using the classifier, cytomegalovirus status was reportedly diagnosed with high specificity and sensitivity. In vitro testing confirmed a few CMV-associated chains as specific for CMV antigens.

The protocol was immunoSEQ multiplex PCR, while the TCRdb copy is restricted to in-frame clones and leaves out a portion. The profile shows around 400,000 clones, 75% to 90% of them singletons. Sequenced sample: PBMCs. V usage is TRBV5-1 and J usage is TRBJ2-1; no firm D call. The TCR originated in a woman between 18 and 29 years old in good health and CMV-seronegative. CDR3 region: CASSLDPYEQFF. CDR3 in DNA: TGCGCCAGCAGCTTGGATCCGTATGAGCAGTTCTTC.